These 12 T cell receptor beta chains share one sample of origin, sequenced in a study of T cell changes during pregnancy in multiple sclerosis. The table came from immunoSEQ multiplex PCR; TCRdb's copy has only in-frame clones and leaves some out. The data show some 70,000 clones, 85% to 95% seen once. Specimen: CD8+ T cells from peripheral blood mononuclear cells, collected in the third trimester of pregnancy. The receptor set was obtained from a female donor in good health, enrolled as a control in a pregnancy study.

This clone is a singleton in its sample. V is TRBV27 and J is TRBJ2-1, with 16 positions matching TRBD2. The germline gives CDR1 MNHEY, CDR2 SMNVEV (reference sequence). V dropped 4 bases and J dropped 2; count of bases not matched to a gene: 2. CDR3 size: 17 residues. CDR3 sequence (DNA): TGTGCCAGCAGTTCCGGGACTAGCGGGGGGGCCTACAATGAGCAGTTCTTC. It encodes CASSSGTSGGAYNEQFF.

V is TRBV27 and J is TRBJ1-1, with a possible D match to TRBD1 (5 bases). The CDR3 loop spans 13 amino acids. From germline, CDR1 is MNHEY and CDR2 SMNVEV (reference sequence). Trimming pared 3 bases from V and 4 bases from J, leaving 9 bases between. CDR3 sequence reads: CASSFGGSTEAFF. DNA of the CDR3: TGTGCCAGCAGTTTTGGGGGGAGCACTGAAGCTTTCTTT.

The chain joins TRBV6-5 to TRBJ1-1, with TRBD1 as a possible D gene (5 bases). The germline V gene has CDR1 MNHEY and CDR2 SVGAGI. Trimming removed 4 bases from V and 4 bases from J, with 10 bases in between. The CDR3 is 13 residues long. The CDR3 DNA reads TGTGCCAGCAGTTGGGGGGATGTCACTGAAGCTTTCTTT. Translated, it gives CASSWGDVTEAFF.

This clone was detected only a few times. The chain uses TRBV7-9 and TRBJ1-1; D not certain. Germline CDR1 is SEHNR and CDR2 is FQNEAQ (reference sequence). There are 15 residues in the CDR3. V shed 5 bases and J shed 0 bases, with 13 bases lying between them. In DNA form, the CDR3 reads TGTGCCAGCAGCCCCCAAACCGGGGTGAACACTGAAGCTTTCTTT. It is translated as CASSPQTGVNTEAFF.

The chain couples TRBV25-1 to TRBJ1-2; TRBD1 matches 8 bases. CDR1 is MGHDK, CDR2 SYGVNS, per germline. This CDR3 contains 14 residues. The ends lost 2 bases at V and 6 bases at J; junction bases unmatched: 5. The CDR3: CASSEQGANHGYTF. The CDR3 DNA sequence: TGTGCCAGCAGTGAACAGGGGGCGAACCATGGCTACACCTTC.

The J gene is TRBJ1-1, the V gene TRBV9, with 7 positions matching TRBD1. The CDR3 length is 15 residues. The ends lost 0 bases at V and 4 bases at J; junction bases unmatched: 6. Germline-derived CDR1 and CDR2 are SGDLS and YYNGEE. DNA of the CDR3: TGTGCCAGCAGCGTAGACACAGGGGCCGGCACTGAAGCTTTCTTT. This encodes CASSVDTGAGTEAFF.

V gene TRBV7-2 combines with J gene TRBJ2-1; 12 bases map to TRBD2. The germline V gene has CDR1 SGHTA and CDR2 FQGNSA. J was trimmed by 0 bases and V by 5 bases; bases with no gene match: 2. The CDR3 totals 16 residues. Here the CDR3 DNA reads TGTGCCAGCAGCCCGACTAGCGGGGGCTCCTACAATGAGCAGTTCTTC. As protein: CASSPTSGGSYNEQFF.

This chain connects TRBV30 to TRBJ1-5, with 9 bases identical to TRBD1. V gave up 6 bases and J gave up 7 bases; unmatched junction bases: 19. Germline V gene sequence: CDR1 GTSNPN, CDR2 SVGIG (reference sequence). The CDR3 is made up of 17 amino acids. Here the CDR3 reads CACNTAGTGSQKQPQHF. CDR3 nucleotide sequence: TGTGCCTGCAATACAGCCGGGACAGGGTCTCAGAAACAGCCCCAGCATTTT. Complete variable domain (other parts from reference TRBV30 and TRBJ1-5): SQTIHQWPATLVQPVGSPLSLECTVEGTSNPNLYWYRQAAGRGLQLLFYSVGIGQISSEVPQNLSASRPQDRQFILSSKKLLLSDSGFYLCACNTAGTGSQKQPQHFGDGTRLSIL.

This chain joins TRBV7-9 and TRBJ1-2; the D is unclear. The CDR3 consists of 13 residues. Trimming took 1 base from V and 4 from J, leaving 7 bases between them. Germline values: CDR1 SEHNR, CDR2 FQNEAQ (reference sequence). CDR3 bases: TGTGCCAGCAGCTTAGGTGGAGGCTATGGCTACACCTTC. Encoded protein: CASSLGGGYGYTF.

DNA for the CDR3: TGTGCCAGCAGAAGAGGGACAGGGGGAATGCACCAAGAGACCCAGTACTTC. This gives the protein CASRRGTGGMHQETQYF. This chain links TRBV27 with TRBJ2-5, with 11 bases identical to TRBD1. Germline V gene data show CDR1 as MNHEY and CDR2 as SMNVEV (reference sequence). After removal of 6 bases from V and 0 bases from J, the junction contained 9 bases not matched to a gene. This CDR3 is built from 17 residues.

The chain has TRBV4-2 and TRBJ1-5, with unresolved D. Germline lookup yields CDR1 LGHNA and CDR2 YNFKEQ. This CDR3 contains 16 residues. V lost 1 base and J lost 6, with 16 bases in between. The CDR3 DNA is TGTGCCAGCAGCCAAGTCCCTTTCGATGGAGGTCAGCCCCAGCATTTT. It specifies CASSQVPFDGGQPQHF.

This clone showed up just a few times. The chain has TRBV13 and TRBJ2-1, with TRBD2 identical over 9 bases. The CDR3 contains 17 residues. Germline-derived CDR1 and CDR2 are PRHDT and FYEKMQ (reference sequence). V lost 4 bases and J lost 10; bases outside the gene matches: 17. The chain's CDR3 is CASSSRIIAGAREEQFF. CDR3 nucleotide sequence: TGTGCCAGCAGCTCCCGAATCATAGCGGGGGCCAGGGAAGAGCAGTTCTTC.